This is a list of T cell receptor beta chains from one sample in a study of blood T cell repertoires in COVID-19. Measured with immunoSEQ multiplex PCR; TCRdb has only the in-frame clones, and not every one. Among roughly 190,000 clones listed, more than 85% were seen once. The sample consisted of PBMCs or T cells enriched from blood (not recorded which). All receptors come from a woman in her 40s in a cohort exposed to, infected with or recovered from COVID-19 (not recorded which). Each CDR3 is given with its conserved first and last residue. The D gene is left open where the match is weak. The size entry is marked missing in some rows and otherwise reads once, few, many or a size class.

>TRBJ2-7|TRBV5-8|.|.
CASSLRGRGYEQYF
TGTGCCAGCAGCTTGAGGGGAAGAGGCTACGAGCAGTACTTC
>TRBJ1-3|TRBV27|.|.
CASSAGGGNSGNTIYF
TGTGCCAGCAGTGCGGGAGGGGGTAACTCTGGAAACACCATATATTTT
>TRBJ2-1|TRBV13|.|TRBD2
CASTTSGSSYNEQFF
TGTGCCAGTACGACTAGCGGGAGCTCCTACAATGAGCAGTTCTTC
>TRBJ1-2|TRBV9|.|.
CASTAIPNAPMGYTF
TGTGCCAGCACCGCTATCCCGAACGCACCTATGGGCTACACCTTC
>TRBJ1-2|TRBV7-2|.|TRBD1
CASSTEQGAGYGYTF
TGTGCCAGCAGCACAGAACAGGGGGCAGGCTATGGCTACACCTTC
>TRBJ1-1|TRBV30|once|TRBD1
CAWGDRDGTEAFF
TGTGCCTGGGGGGACAGGGATGGCACTGAAGCTTTCTTT
>TRBJ2-3|TRBV5-5|.|.
CASSTPRGPYTDTQYF
TGTGCCAGCAGCACCCCGCGGGGGCCCTACACAGATACGCAGTATTTT
>TRBJ2-1|TRBV7-8|.|TRBD1
CASSISGTGENEQFF
TGTGCCAGCAGCATCTCCGGGACAGGGGAGAATGAGCAGTTCTTC
>TRBJ1-2|TRBV28|.|.
CASSGAGTPANYGYTF
TGTGCCAGCAGTGGGGCCGGGACACCAGCTAACTATGGCTACACCTTC
>TRBJ1-2|TRBV3-1/TRBV3-2|.|TRBD1
CASSQGGGGYTF
TGTGCCAGCAGCCAAGGAGGGGGCGGCTACACCTTC
>TRBJ1-2|TRBV19|.|TRBD1
CASSSPRTGYGYTF
TGTGCCAGTAGTAGCCCTCGGACAGGCTATGGCTACACCTTC
>TRBJ1-1|TRBV27|.|.
CASSLARLNTEAFF
TGTGCCAGCAGTTTGGCCAGATTGAACACTGAAGCTTTCTTT
>TRBJ2-1|TRBV11-3|few|TRBD2
CASSLGGRALLYNEQFF
TGTGCCAGCAGCTTAGGCGGGAGGGCTTTACTCTACAATGAGCAGTTCTTC
>TRBJ2-3|TRBV5-5|few|TRBD1
CASSLGTGIEQYF
TGTGCCAGCAGCTTGGGGACAGGGATTGAGCAGTATTTT
>TRBJ1-1|TRBV13|.|TRBD1
CASSLEGERDRATEAFF
TGTGCCAGCAGCTTAGAAGGGGAGAGGGACAGGGCAACTGAAGCTTTCTTT
>TRBJ2-1|TRBV29-1|once|.
CSADRTRSYNEQFF
TGCAGCGCAGACAGGACCCGCTCCTACAATGAGCAGTTCTTC
>TRBJ1-5|TRBV5-5|once|.
CASSLGGGSNQPQHF
TGTGCCAGCAGCCTGGGCGGGGGTAGCAATCAGCCCCAGCATTTT
>TRBJ2-5|TRBV11-2|.|.
CASSLEGLGLETQYF
TGTGCCAGCAGCCTGGAGGGCCTGGGTTTAGAGACCCAGTACTTC
>TRBJ2-1|TRBV6-4|few|TRBD2
CASSEGTSGDNEQFF
TGTGCCAGCAGTGAAGGGACTAGCGGGGACAATGAGCAGTTCTTC
>TRBJ1-1|TRBV29-1|.|.
CSVEWRDEAFF
TGCAGCGTTGAGTGGAGAGATGAAGCTTTCTTT
>TRBJ2-7|TRBV27|.|TRBD1
CASSLFQGANYEQYF
TGTGCCAGCAGTTTATTTCAGGGGGCCAACTACGAGCAGTACTTC
>TRBJ1-1|TRBV5-1|.|.
CASSLYGTTTNTEAFF
TGCGCCAGCAGCTTATATGGGACAACCACGAACACTGAAGCTTTCTTT
>TRBJ2-1|TRBV24-1|.|TRBD2
CATSDAGGPYNEQFF
TGTGCCACCAGTGATGCGGGAGGGCCCTACAATGAGCAGTTCTTC
>TRBJ1-2|TRBV11-2|.|.
CASSLVGGDIFGYTF
TGTGCCAGCAGCTTAGTGGGAGGGGACATATTTGGCTACACCTTC
>TRBJ2-2|TRBV11-2|.|.
CASSLGPNTGELFF
TGTGCCAGCAGCTTAGGTCCAAACACCGGGGAGCTGTTTTTT
>TRBJ1-3|TRBV27|.|TRBD1
CASRQTGGAENTIYF
TGTGCCAGCAGGCAAACAGGGGGCGCAGAAAACACCATATATTTT
>TRBJ2-4|TRBV11-2|.|.
CASTTTRGRAAKNIQYF
TGTGCCAGCACAACAACAAGGGGCCGGGCGGCCAAAAACATTCAGTACTTC
>TRBJ2-2|TRBV5-5|.|.
CASRFDMNTGELFF
TGTGCCAGCAGGTTCGACATGAACACCGGGGAGCTGTTTTTT
>TRBJ1-1|TRBV19|.|.
CASRVGGPVEAFF
TGTGCCAGTAGGGTCGGAGGACCGGTTGAAGCTTTCTTT
>TRBJ1-1|TRBV4-1|.|TRBD1
CASSRLTGKPEAFF
TGCGCCAGCAGCCGTCTGACAGGGAAACCTGAAGCTTTCTTT
>TRBJ2-3|TRBV4-1|.|TRBD2
CASSLGLAGLNTQYF
TGCGCCAGCAGCCTTGGACTAGCGGGATTAAATACGCAGTATTTT
>TRBJ1-4|TRBV4-1|.|.
CASSQDRGARYEKLFF
TGCGCCAGCAGCCAAGATCGGGGGGCGCGTTATGAAAAACTGTTTTTT
>TRBJ1-2|TRBV10-2|.|TRBD1
CASRSGGVYGYTF
TGCGCCAGCAGATCAGGGGGCGTATATGGCTACACCTTC
>TRBJ2-1|TRBV6-5|.|.
CASSYSGGEGVEQFF
TGTGCCAGCAGTTACTCCGGGGGAGAGGGCGTTGAGCAGTTCTTC
>TRBJ1-3|TRBV27|few|.
CASRLQGGNTIYF
TGTGCCAGCAGACTACAGGGTGGGAACACCATATATTTT
>TRBJ2-1|TRBV27|.|.
CASSPERAQDYNEQFF
TGTGCCAGCAGTCCCGAGAGGGCACAAGACTACAATGAGCAGTTCTTC